This T cell receptor (beta chain) stems from a study of T cells in Graves' hyperthyroidism and ophthalmopathy. Amplification of TCR beta CDR3 regions used RNA as the template. First-round RT-PCR targeting the TCR CDR3 was performed with the HTBI primer set. Each CDR3 protein gets one entry after TCRdb re-called the multiplex PCR reads with MiXCR. The table includes about 520,000 distinct CDR3 sequences, around 20% detected once. Aged 18 to 65, the patients had hyperthyroidism that was newly diagnosed and had lasted under 2 months. The authors took PBMCs from 8 to 10 ml fresh peripheral blood. Trimming left V 6 bases short and J 0 bases short, with 14 bases between. The germline gives CDR1 MNHNS, CDR2 SASEGT. This CDR3 region has 15 residues. There are many counts of this clonotype.

The sequence came from a man aged 18-30 years with Graves' hyperthyroidism. The sample consisted of blood. The chain uses TRBV6-1 and TRBJ1-1, with D uncertain. CDR3 amino acids: CASSPRTSMNTEAFF. Written as DNA, the CDR3 is TGTGCCAGCAGCCCCCGGACGAGCATGAACACTGAAGCTTTCTTT.